This T cell receptor (beta chain) was profiled in a study of CD8+CD57+ T cells in acquired aplastic anemia (dated 2018 in TCRdb). At the level of the whole study: Extracted DNA from sorted CD4+ and CD8+ cells averaged approximately 3 ug, ranging from about 0.18 to 27.4 ug. Mean read counts for healthy donor samples were 8.5 million to 10.8 million for CD4+ cells and fewer than 12 million for CD8+ cells.

General conclusions and limits of the study: Roughly 29 CD8+ CDR3 sequences were found in both patients and controls but appeared to be highly expressed in patients and within the immunodominant clones of the patients. Patients and healthy controls showed no significant difference in CD8+ Simpson's diversity (P=0.060).

In this sample, this clonotype turned up once. Its antigen has not been determined. The sample holds no much larger clone one base away, and base qualities are not on file. Just one read gives weak support. Genomic DNA was used as template for profiling of TCR beta VDJ combinations and CDR3 sequences. An Illumina HiSeq 2000 was the platform used for TCR repertoire sequencing. Processing in the source paper ran as follows. TRBV/TRBJ rearrangement plots, CDR3 size and DJ length profiles, and Simpson's diversity index were used to assess repertoires. The most abundant DNA sequence in the deep sequencing data was defined as the immunodominant clone. CDR3 amino acid sequences were checked for sharing across subjects and were also compared against the VDJdb database and published repertoires. TCRdb reran the public reads through fastp at Q25 and MiXCR, keeping productive beta chains. Rows are unified per CDR3 protein, each entry keeping the most common DNA and genes. The authors' filters were not applied to this entry. Recorded for this sample are about 81,000 distinct CDR3 sequences; about half of them occurred a single time. The biggest ten clones account for approximately 62% of the sample.

TCR repertoires of sorted CD4+ and CD8+ blood T cells from severe aplastic anemia patients and healthy subjects were deep-sequenced in the study. Ficoll-Paque density gradient centrifugation was used to isolate peripheral blood mononuclear cells. Before DNA extraction, CD4+ and CD8+ T cells were sorted with FACS or magnetic beads. Measured from the cysteine to the phenylalanine, the CDR3 is 13 residues long. Kept here is only the CDR3 DNA, which spans 39 bases and is read in frame from base 1. CDR1 is given as ENHRY and CDR2 as SYGVKD, both from the germline V gene. Trimming costs V 8 bases and J 1 base, and their ends lie 11 bases apart.

This TCR was recovered from a human donor in good health, serving as a control. The chain links TRBV10-3 with TRBJ1-1; 6 matching bases give a weak D call of TRBD1. Material: sorted CD4+, CD8+, or CD8+CD57+ T cells (not recorded which) from PBMCs. DNA sequence: TGTGCCATCGGGGGACACCAGAACACTGAAGCTTTCTTT. Its product reads: CAIGGHQNTEAFF.